Listed here is a single T cell receptor beta chain. The CDR3 runs 14 residues. Germline V CDR1 and CDR2: MNHEY, SMNVEV (reference sequence). The ends were cut back, 3 bases at V and 0 bases at J, with 9 bases in the middle. These data belong to a study of PD-1 and CTLA-4 blockade in melanoma. Data came from immunoSEQ multiplex PCR; TCRdb stores just in-frame clones and leaves some out. The table records almost 30,000 clones, approximately 91% of them present only once. The chain has TRBV27 and TRBJ2-7; possibly TRBD2 for D (5 bases). The sequencing here drew on CD8+ T cells from peripheral blood, taken before anti-PD-1 treatment. The clonotype was recovered from a human donor with melanoma. CDR3: CASSLRASSYEQYF. The CDR3 region has the DNA TGTGCCAGCAGTTTGAGGGCGAGCTCCTACGAGCAGTACTTC.